One sample yielded the 5 T cell receptor beta chains listed below, sequenced in a study of blood T cell repertoires in COVID-19. Profiled with immunoSEQ multiplex PCR; TCRdb holds only in-frame clones, not every one. This table has some 89,000 clones, approximately 89% appearing once. Sequenced: peripheral blood. The receptors derive from a man aged 45-65 years with acute or convalescent COVID-19.

The chain has TRBV4-1 and TRBJ1-1; D unresolved. V lost 4 bases and J lost 7, with 13 bases in between. Germline CDR1 reads MGHRA; CDR2 reads YSYEKL. The length of the CDR3 is 13 residues. The CDR3, as DNA: TGCGCCAGCAGCCCTCGAGGTAGAATTGAAGCTTTCTTT. Translation gives CASSPRGRIEAFF.

The J gene is TRBJ2-1, the V gene TRBV4-1, with 7 nucleotides matching TRBD2. The CDR3 length is 16 residues. Trimming removed 1 base from V and 10 bases from J; junction bases left unmatched: 13. Germline V CDR1 and CDR2: MGHRA, YSYEKL. CDR3 in DNA: TGCGCCAGCAGCCAAGCTTTGGGCGGGAGCACGGAGGAGCAGTTCTTC. Translated: CASSQALGGSTEEQFF.

The chain couples TRBV5-8 to TRBJ2-3; the match to TRBD2 covers 7 bases. The CDR3 runs 15 residues. The ends lost 4 bases at V and 1 base at J; junction bases unmatched: 6. Germline CDR1 reads SGHTS; CDR2 reads YDEGEE. The CDR3 is CASSGRGSGTDTQYF. CDR3 nucleotide sequence: TGTGCCAGCAGCGGGAGGGGTTCTGGCACAGATACGCAGTATTTT.

A few counts support this clone. The J gene is TRBJ2-5, the V gene TRBV28, with 9 bases lining up with TRBD1. CDR1 is MDHEN and CDR2 is SYDVKM in the germline V gene. This CDR3 region has 15 residues. Trimming took 5 bases from V and 6 from J; bases not matched to a gene: 10. CDR3 nucleotides: TGTGCCAGCAGTGGGGGGACAGGGCCGATAAAGACCCAGTACTTC. Protein: CASSGGTGPIKTQYF.

The genes are TRBV28 and TRBJ1-2; the D gene is possibly TRBD1 (6 bases). Trimming took off 5 bases at V and 7 bases at J, with 17 bases between the two ends. In germline, CDR1 is MDHEN, CDR2 SYDVKM. The CDR3 is 14 residues long. The CDR3 DNA reads TGTGCCAGCAGTAATAACAGGGCTTCGGGTGGCTACACCTTC. It encodes CASSNNRASGGYTF.